One and the same sample provided the 30 T cell receptor beta chains below, sequenced in a study of cytomegalovirus exposure and HLA in healthy donors. This PCR relied on a set of 60 Vbeta primers and 13 Jbeta primers. Generated by immunoSEQ multiplex PCR, the TCRdb table keeps only in-frame clones and is missing some. The table records some 170,000 clones, 75% to 85% of them present only once. Sequencing input: PBMCs. The source is a young woman in good health and CMV-seropositive.

The V and J genes are TRBV5-1 and TRBJ1-1; D is possibly TRBD1 (6 bases). The V gene lost 4 bases and the J gene lost 1 base, with 20 bases spanning the gap. The CDR3 has 17 residues. The germline V gene has CDR1 SGHRS and CDR2 YFSETQ. Written as DNA, the CDR3 is TGCGCCAGCAGCCCTATGACAGGTCCTGGGCCGAACACTGAAGCTTTCTTT. Translated, it gives CASSPMTGPGPNTEAFF.

The gene calls are TRBV27 and TRBJ2-3, with no clear D. The germline V and J ends were trimmed by 8 bases and 1 base, with 10 bases remaining between them. Germline lookup yields CDR1 MNHEY and CDR2 SMNVEV (reference sequence). CDR3 length equals 13 residues. CDR3: CASCHGRTDTQYF. The CDR3 DNA reads as TGTGCCAGCTGTCACGGTCGCACAGATACGCAGTATTTT.

Comment on this clone: The same CDR3 also results from other DNA sequences found in this sample. This rearrangement joins TRBV28 to TRBJ1-6, with 7 bases that match TRBD1. The junction had 11 bases not matched to a gene; V was cut back by 4 bases and J by 8 bases. The CDR3 runs 16 residues. Per the germline V gene, CDR1 is MDHEN and CDR2 is SYDVKM. The CDR3 nucleotides read TGTGCCAGCAGTTCGACCCTTAATACAGGGGATTCACCCCTCCACTTT. Its protein product is CASSSTLNTGDSPLHF.

The chain is built from TRBV15 and TRBJ1-1, with TRBD1 as a possible D gene (6 bases). Trimming removed 11 bases from V and 7 bases from J, with 20 bases in between. CDR1 and CDR2 (germline): LNHNV, YYDKDF (reference sequence). The CDR3 totals 13 residues. The CDR3 region has the DNA TGTGCCTCCAATGGGGGCGTCCGGGATGAAGCTTTCTTT. It yields the protein CASNGGVRDEAFF.

The chain employs TRBV7-6 and TRBJ2-3; 8 positions match TRBD1. This CDR3 contains 15 residues. Germline V CDR1 and CDR2: SGHVS, FNYEAQ. The J segment lost 6 bases and the V segment lost 3 bases, leaving 8 bases of the junction unmatched. CDR3 DNA sequence: TGTGCCAGCAGCTTTCAGGGGGCAGCTTGGGATACGCAGTATTTT. Translation: CASSFQGAAWDTQYF.

The chain couples TRBV28 to TRBJ2-5; no reliable D call. This CDR3 has 13 amino acids. V shed 6 bases and J shed 5 bases, with 13 bases lying between them. Germline-derived CDR1 and CDR2 are MDHEN and SYDVKM. The CDR3 DNA reads as TGTGCCAGCAGGACCACAGCAAGGGAGACCCAGTACTTC. Protein: CASRTTARETQYF.

The J gene is TRBJ2-5, the V gene TRBV5-1; D gene unclear. The CDR3 contains 14 residues. Trimming removed 0 bases at V and 2 bases at J, with 8 bases between. The V gene's germline CDR1 is SGHRS and CDR2 YFSETQ. Written as DNA, the CDR3 is TGCGCCAGCAGCTTGGAAGCAATTCAAGAGACCCAGTACTTC. As protein: CASSLEAIQETQYF.

The chain employs TRBV30 and TRBJ1-2; D uncertain. Between the trimmed V and J ends, which lost 3 bases and 6 bases, there was a span of 8 bases. The length of the CDR3 is 11 residues. CDR1 GTSNPN and CDR2 SVGIG come from the germline V gene (reference sequence). The CDR3, as DNA: TGTGCCTGGAGGACACAGAATGGCTACACCTTC. This gives the protein CAWRTQNGYTF.

This clone was counted once. The gene calls are TRBV5-4 and TRBJ2-7; perhaps TRBD1 as D (6 bases). The V gene lost 0 bases and the J gene lost 3 bases, with 13 bases spanning the gap. From germline, CDR1 is SGHNT and CDR2 YYREEE (reference sequence). The CDR3 extends over 15 amino acids. The CDR3 sequence: CASSLGTASSYEQYF. In nucleotides, the CDR3 is TGTGCCAGCAGCTTGGGGACAGCATCCAGCTACGAGCAGTACTTC. Looking up the rest from reference TRBV5-4 and TRBJ2-7 gives the full variable domain: ETGVTQSPTHLIKTRGQQVTLRCSSQSGHNTVSWYQQALGQGPQFIFQYYREEENGRGNFPPRFSGLQFPNYSSELNVNALELDDSALYLCASSLGTASSYEQYFGPGTRLTVT.

CDR3 DNA sequence: TGTGCCAGCAGCTTAGCGGGACAGGGGGTGTTTTTT. Protein sequence: CASSLAGQGVFF. The chain has TRBV7-8 and TRBJ1-4; TRBD1 matches 11 bases. Trimming cost V 0 bases and J 15 bases; bases outside gene matches: 0. This CDR3 contains 12 residues. CDR1 SGHVS and CDR2 FQNEAQ come from the germline V gene.

This chain links TRBV19 with TRBJ1-4; weak D call: TRBD1 (5 bases). V was pared by 7 bases and J by 8 bases, with 20 bases between. From germline, CDR1 is LNHDA and CDR2 SQIVND (reference sequence). This CDR3 comprises 15 residues. The CDR3 DNA reads as TGTGCCAGTACCTCCCTTATGGGGGGAATGGAAAAACTGTTTTTT. Amino acids: CASTSLMGGMEKLFF.

The V call is TRBV19, the J call TRBJ2-1; 7 bases map to TRBD1. The CDR3 covers 12 residues. Germline V gene data show CDR1 as LNHDA and CDR2 as SQIVND (reference sequence). Trimming removed 5 bases from V and 11 bases from J; junction bases left unmatched: 6. DNA of the CDR3: TGTGCCAGTAGTGCGCGACAGGGCAAGCAGTTCTTC. Its translation is CASSARQGKQFF.

This clone has more than one count but fewer than ten. The genes are TRBV7-3 and TRBJ2-7; TRBD2 might be the D (6 bases). The germline V gene encodes CDR1 SGHTA and CDR2 FQGTGA. V was cut by 5 bases and J by 6 bases, with 14 bases left in between. The CDR3 has 13 amino acids. CDR3 sequence (DNA): TGTGCCAGCAGCCCACGTGGGGGGTTCGAGCAGTACTTC. Its translation is CASSPRGGFEQYF. Looking up the rest from reference TRBV7-3 and TRBJ2-7 gives the full variable domain: GAGVSQTPSNKVTEKGKYVELRCDPISGHTALYWYRQSLGQGPEFLIYFQGTGAADDSGLPNDRFFAVRPEGSVSTLKIQRTERGDSAVYLCASSPRGGFEQYFGPGTRLTVT.

This rearrangement joins TRBV6-5 to TRBJ2-7, with TRBD1 matching 7 bases. The CDR3 covers 15 residues. Germline CDR1 and CDR2: MNHEY and SVGAGI. V lost 6 bases to trimming and J lost 0 bases; unmatched junction nucleotides: 8. The DNA for the CDR3 is TGTGCCAGCAGACCGGGGACAGCTAACTCCTACGAGCAGTACTTC. Amino acids: CASRPGTANSYEQYF.

J is TRBJ2-1 and V is TRBV6-1; 15 bases match TRBD2. The V and J ends lost 2 bases and 8 bases, in that order; junction bases with no gene match: 10. The CDR3 consists of 18 residues. CDR1 and CDR2 (germline): MNHNS, SASEGT. CDR3 bases: TGTGCCAGCAGTGAAAGGCTTGGCCGGACTAGCGGGGGGGATGAGCAGTTCTTC. Its protein product is CASSERLGRTSGGDEQFF.

With regard to this clone: This sample also contains other DNA sequences that code for the same CDR3. The chain employs TRBV29-1 and TRBJ1-2; possible D gene TRBD1, 5 bases. The CDR3 loop spans 12 amino acids. In germline, CDR1 is SQVTM, CDR2 ANQGSEA. The V end lost 1 base, the J end lost 2 bases, and 5 bases lay between the germline ends. CDR3 in amino acids: CSVEGQNYGYTF. CDR3 nucleotides: TGCAGCGTTGAAGGACAGAACTATGGCTACACCTTC.

V usage is TRBV25-1 and J usage is TRBJ1-1; 7 bases fit TRBD1. J gave up 5 bases and V 5 bases, and 8 bases lay outside the gene matches. The CDR3 has 14 amino acids. CDR1 MGHDK and CDR2 SYGVNS come from the germline V gene. CDR3 sequence: CASSRKGGGTEAFF. The CDR3 DNA reads TGTGCCAGCAGTCGAAAAGGGGGCGGGACTGAAGCTTTCTTT. Full variable domain (rest looked up from reference TRBV25-1 and TRBJ1-1): EADIYQTPRYLVIGTGKKITLECSQTMGHDKMYWYQQDPGMELHLIHYSYGVNSTEKGDLSSESTVSRIRTEHFPLTLESARPSHTSQYLCASSRKGGGTEAFFGQGTRLTVV.

This chain uses TRBV5-6 with TRBJ1-2; D ambiguous. V lost 0 bases, J lost 6 bases, and 15 bases lay in between. Germline V lookup: CDR1 SGHDT, CDR2 YYEEEE. The CDR3 runs to 15 residues. The CDR3 sequence: CASSLVIRRFNGYTF. The CDR3 DNA is TGTGCCAGCAGCTTGGTAATCCGCAGGTTCAATGGCTACACCTTC.

This rearrangement joins TRBV9 to TRBJ1-2; D gene unclear. The CDR3 runs 13 residues. Germline V gene lookup returns CDR1 SGDLS and CDR2 YYNGEE. V shed 3 bases and J shed 6 bases, with 12 bases lying between them. The CDR3 here is CASSEETRDGYTF. The CDR3 DNA follows: TGTGCCAGCAGCGAGGAAACGAGGGATGGCTACACCTTC.

The chain uses TRBV2 and TRBJ2-1; 8 positions match TRBD1. Germline lookup yields CDR1 SNHLY and CDR2 FYNNEI. CDR3 length equals 15 residues. Trimming took 8 bases from V and 3 from J; bases not matched to a gene: 9. The CDR3, as DNA: TGTGCCAGCCGGTTGACAGGGGTATTCTACAATGAGCAGTTCTTC. Its protein product is CASRLTGVFYNEQFF.

V is TRBV29-1 and J is TRBJ1-2; unclear D gene. The germline V gene encodes CDR1 SQVTM and CDR2 ANQGSEA. Trimming took off 3 bases at V and 6 bases at J, with 8 bases between the two ends. CDR3 length: 11 amino acids. CDR3 sequence: CSVESGNGYTF. The CDR3 DNA follows: TGCAGCGTTGAGTCGGGGAATGGCTACACCTTC.

This chain links TRBV10-1 with TRBJ1-1; no reliable D call. In germline, CDR1 is WNHNN, CDR2 SYGVQD (reference sequence). Trimming left V 3 bases short and J 10 bases short, with 9 bases between. The CDR3 loop spans 11 amino acids. The CDR3 reads CASSEGGIAFF. The CDR3, as DNA: TGCGCCAGCAGTGAAGGAGGGATAGCTTTCTTT.

In nucleotides, the CDR3 is TGTGCCAGCTCGCCGATTGGGCCGAACACTGAAGCTTTCTTT. Protein sequence: CASSPIGPNTEAFF. The V call is TRBV18, the J call TRBJ1-1; D remains ambiguous. This CDR3 has 14 amino acids. V was cut by 6 bases and J by 1 base, with 12 bases left in between. The germline V gene has CDR1 KGHSH and CDR2 LQKENI.

The J gene is TRBJ2-1, the V gene TRBV6-1, with 13 bases that match TRBD2. This CDR3 is 14 amino acids long. In germline, CDR1 is MNHNS, CDR2 SASEGT. V was pared by 6 bases and J by 7 bases, with 3 bases of the junction left unmatched. CDR3 sequence reads: CASRLAGGPNEQFF. As DNA, the CDR3 is TGTGCCAGCAGACTAGCGGGGGGGCCAAATGAGCAGTTCTTC.

The CDR3 protein is CASSSRVGGSYEQYF. The DNA for the CDR3 is TGTGCCAGCAGCTCTAGGGTAGGGGGTTCGTACGAGCAGTACTTC. The rearrangement uses TRBV5-4 and TRBJ2-7; TRBD1 is a possible D gene (6 bases). Germline V CDR1 and CDR2: SGHNT, YYREEE (reference sequence). V was pared by 3 bases and J by 4 bases, with 17 bases between. The CDR3 extends over 15 amino acids.

V gene TRBV18 combines with J gene TRBJ2-2, with 9 bases aligning to TRBD1. Unmatched junction bases numbered 9, after V lost 4 bases and J lost 3 bases. CDR3 length: 17 residues. Germline assignment: CDR1 KGHSH and CDR2 LQKENI. CDR3 sequence reads: CASSQVLGQGYTGELFF. The CDR3, as DNA: TGTGCCAGCTCACAAGTCCTGGGACAGGGTTACACCGGGGAGCTGTTTTTT.

This clone appeared once. V gene TRBV5-1 combines with J gene TRBJ1-2; D is possibly TRBD1 (6 bases). With 4 bases removed from V and 8 bases from J, the gap between germline ends came to 15 bases. Germline V gene data show CDR1 as SGHRS and CDR2 as YFSETQ. This CDR3 contains 13 residues. CDR3: CASSRLGGEGYTF. The CDR3 DNA sequence: TGCGCCAGCAGCCGTTTAGGGGGTGAGGGCTACACCTTC.

V is TRBV9 and J is TRBJ2-7; 11 bases are a match to TRBD2. Per germline, CDR1 SGDLS and CDR2 YYNGEE. V lost 3 bases, J lost 7 bases, and 15 bases stayed unmatched. The CDR3 runs to 17 residues. In DNA form, the CDR3 reads TGTGCCAGCAGCGCGGGACTAGCGGAATTCCGACCGGGGGAGCAGTACTTC. It encodes CASSAGLAEFRPGEQYF.

The chain has TRBV4-3 and TRBJ1-6; unclear D gene. The length of the CDR3 is 14 residues. Germline CDR1 LGHNA, CDR2 YSLEER. Trimming took off 1 base at V and 7 bases at J, with 8 bases between the two ends. The CDR3 loop is CASSQVLANSPLHF. The CDR3 nucleotides read TGCGCCAGCAGCCAAGTACTTGCAAATTCACCCCTCCACTTT.

The chain combines TRBV5-5 with TRBJ2-7; possible D gene TRBD2, 6 bases. Trimming removed 7 bases at V and 0 bases at J, with 14 bases between. Germline V lookup: CDR1 SGHKS, CDR2 YYEKEE (reference sequence). CDR3 length: 14 residues. The CDR3 sequence is CASWAGRTSYEQYF. The CDR3 DNA reads TGTGCCAGCTGGGCGGGACGGACCTCCTACGAGCAGTACTTC.